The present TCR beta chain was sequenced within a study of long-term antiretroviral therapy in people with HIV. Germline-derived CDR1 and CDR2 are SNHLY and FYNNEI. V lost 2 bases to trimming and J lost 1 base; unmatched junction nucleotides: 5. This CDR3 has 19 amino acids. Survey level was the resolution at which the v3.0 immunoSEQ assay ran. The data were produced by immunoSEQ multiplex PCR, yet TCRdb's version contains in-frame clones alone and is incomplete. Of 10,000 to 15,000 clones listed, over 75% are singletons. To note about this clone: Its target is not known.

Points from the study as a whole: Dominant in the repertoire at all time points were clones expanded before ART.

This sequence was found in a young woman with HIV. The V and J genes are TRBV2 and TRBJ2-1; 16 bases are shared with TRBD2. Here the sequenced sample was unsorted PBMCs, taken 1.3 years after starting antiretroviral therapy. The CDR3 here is CASSESGTSGGGSYNEQFF. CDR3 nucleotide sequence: TGTGCCAGCAGTGAATCGGGGACTAGCGGGGGGGGGTCCTACAATGAGCAGTTCTTC.